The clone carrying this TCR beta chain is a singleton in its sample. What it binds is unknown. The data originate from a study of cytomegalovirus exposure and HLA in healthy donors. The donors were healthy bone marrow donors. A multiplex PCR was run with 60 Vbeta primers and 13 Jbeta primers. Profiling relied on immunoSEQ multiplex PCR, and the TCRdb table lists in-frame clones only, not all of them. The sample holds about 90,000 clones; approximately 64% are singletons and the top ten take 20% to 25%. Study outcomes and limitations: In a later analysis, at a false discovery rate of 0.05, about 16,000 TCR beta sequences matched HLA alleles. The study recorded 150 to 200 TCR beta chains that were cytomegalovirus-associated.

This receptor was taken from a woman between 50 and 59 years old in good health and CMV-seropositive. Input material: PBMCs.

In DNA form, the CDR3 reads TGCAGCGTTGACCGGCGGGGGCATCAAACTAGCACAGATACGCAGTATTTT. It yields the protein CSVDRRGHQTSTDTQYF. The genes are TRBV29-1 and TRBJ2-3, with a possible D match to TRBD2 (7 bases). The CDR3 runs to 17 residues. Per the germline V gene, CDR1 is SQVTM and CDR2 is ANQGSEA. V was pared by 3 bases and J by 0 bases, with 19 bases between.